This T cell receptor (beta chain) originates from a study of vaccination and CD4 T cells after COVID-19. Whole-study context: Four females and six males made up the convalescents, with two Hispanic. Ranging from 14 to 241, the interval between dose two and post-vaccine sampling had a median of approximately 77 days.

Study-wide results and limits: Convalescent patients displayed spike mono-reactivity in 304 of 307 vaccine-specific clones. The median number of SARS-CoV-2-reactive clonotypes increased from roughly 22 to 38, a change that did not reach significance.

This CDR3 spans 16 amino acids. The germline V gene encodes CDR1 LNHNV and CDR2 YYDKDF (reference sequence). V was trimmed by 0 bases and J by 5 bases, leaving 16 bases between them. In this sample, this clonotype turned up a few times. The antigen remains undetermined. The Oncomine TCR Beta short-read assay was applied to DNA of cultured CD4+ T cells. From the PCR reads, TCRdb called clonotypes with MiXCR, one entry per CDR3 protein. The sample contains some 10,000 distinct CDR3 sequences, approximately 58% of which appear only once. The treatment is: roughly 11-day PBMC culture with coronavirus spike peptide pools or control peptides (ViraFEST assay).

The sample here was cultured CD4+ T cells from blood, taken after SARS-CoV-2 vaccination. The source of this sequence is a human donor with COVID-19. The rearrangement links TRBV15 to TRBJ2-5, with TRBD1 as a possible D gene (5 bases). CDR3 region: CATSRDQQAMGETQYF. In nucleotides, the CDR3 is TGTGCCACCAGCAGAGATCAACAGGCTATGGGGGAGACCCAGTACTTC.